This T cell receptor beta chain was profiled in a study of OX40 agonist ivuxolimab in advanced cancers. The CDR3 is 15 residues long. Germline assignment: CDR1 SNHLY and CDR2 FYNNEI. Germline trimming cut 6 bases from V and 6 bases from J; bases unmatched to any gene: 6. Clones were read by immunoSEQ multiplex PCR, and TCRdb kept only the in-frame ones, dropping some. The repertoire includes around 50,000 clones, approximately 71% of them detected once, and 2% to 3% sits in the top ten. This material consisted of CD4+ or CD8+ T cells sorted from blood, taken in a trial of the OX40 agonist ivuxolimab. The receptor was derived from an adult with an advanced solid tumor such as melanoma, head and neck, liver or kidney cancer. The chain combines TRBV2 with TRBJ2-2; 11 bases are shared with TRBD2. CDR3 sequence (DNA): TGTGCCAGCAGGGGACTAGCGGAAGCCCCCGGGGAGCTGTTTTTT. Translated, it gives CASRGLAEAPGELFF.